The clone carrying this TCR beta chain was counted a few times. This entry is derived from a study of vaccination and CD4 T cells after COVID-19. Overall study: Testing by nasal swab PCR showed convalescent patients to be SARS-CoV-2 positive; about 10 were mild and one was severe. Post-COVID samples were collected a median about 95 days following diagnosis, spanning 35 to 161.

V gave up 5 bases and J gave up 7 bases; unmatched junction bases: 11. CDR1 is SGHVS and CDR2 is FQNEAQ in the germline V gene. CDR3 length: 15 residues. One entry per CDR3 protein, called by TCRdb with MiXCR from the PCR reads. The data hold about 24,000 distinct CDR3 sequences, with over 40% observed a single time. The V and J genes are TRBV7-8 and TRBJ1-5, with 7 bases identical to TRBD1. The starting material was CD4+ T cells from blood, obtained before SARS-CoV-2 vaccination. The sequence derives from a human donor who had recovered from COVID-19. The CDR3: CASSLSGQVGQPQHF. DNA for the CDR3: TGTGCCAGCAGCCTTAGCGGACAGGTGGGACAGCCCCAGCATTTT.